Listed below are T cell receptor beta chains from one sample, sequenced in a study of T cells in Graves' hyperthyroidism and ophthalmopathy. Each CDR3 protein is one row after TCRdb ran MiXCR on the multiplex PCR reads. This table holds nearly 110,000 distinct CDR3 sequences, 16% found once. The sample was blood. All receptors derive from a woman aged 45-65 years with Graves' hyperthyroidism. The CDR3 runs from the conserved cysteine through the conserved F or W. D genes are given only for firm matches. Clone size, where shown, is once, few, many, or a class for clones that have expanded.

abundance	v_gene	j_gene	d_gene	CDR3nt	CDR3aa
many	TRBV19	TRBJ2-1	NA	TGTGCCAGTAGTGCCCCCCGGGACTCCTACAATGAGCAGTTCTTC	CASSAPRDSYNEQFF
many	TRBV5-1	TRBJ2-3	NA	TGCGCCAGCAGTAACCTCCTCACAGATACGCAGTATTTT	CASSNLLTDTQYF
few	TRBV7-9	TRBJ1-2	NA	TGTGCCAGCAGCCCTCAGACTGGTAACTATGGCTACACCTTC	CASSPQTGNYGYTF
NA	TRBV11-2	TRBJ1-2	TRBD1	TGTGCCAGCAGCTTAGTTCGGGGACAGGGGGCCGCAGTGAGTGGCTACACCTTC	CASSLVRGQGAAVSGYTF
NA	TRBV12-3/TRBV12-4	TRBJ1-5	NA	TGTGCCAGCAGTTTAGAGGGACACAAAGATCAGCTCCAGCATTTT	CASSLEGHKDQLQHF
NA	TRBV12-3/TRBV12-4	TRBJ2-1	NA	TGTGCCAGCAGCGTTGAGGGGGTATACAATGAGCAGTTCTTC	CASSVEGVYNEQFF
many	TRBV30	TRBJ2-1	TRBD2	TGTGCCTTCCTAGCGGGAGGGCCCGATGAGCAGTTCTTC	CAFLAGGPDEQFF
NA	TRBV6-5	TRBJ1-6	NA	TGTGCCAGCAGTTACGACGCAGGCACGAGTTCACCCCTCCACTTT	CASSYDAGTSSPLHF
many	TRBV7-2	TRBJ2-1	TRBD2	TGTGCCAGCAGCTTAGACAGCGGGAGAGGGAATGAGCAGTTCTTC	CASSLDSGRGNEQFF
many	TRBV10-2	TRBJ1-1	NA	TGCGCCAGCAGTGAGGCTTGGGCGGCAGTGAACACTGAAGCTTTCTTT	CASSEAWAAVNTEAFF